This T cell receptor (beta chain) was documented in a study of T-cell memory formation after mild COVID-19. General study points: The pre-infection memory compartment contained some responding clones, suggesting cross-reactive memory joined.

Each CDR3 protein gets one entry after TCRdb re-called the 5' RACE reads with MiXCR. The sample carries approximately 210,000 distinct CDR3 sequences, under 30% recorded once. This clonotype was seen a handful of times. Its matching antigen is unknown. The CDR3 contains 16 residues. The germline V gene has CDR1 KGHDR and CDR2 SFDVKD. V gave up 3 bases and J gave up 3 bases; unmatched junction bases: 7. The rearrangement uses TRBV24-1 and TRBJ2-5, with 9 bases that match TRBD2. This receptor was taken from an adult woman who had mild COVID-19 (a few samples of this study predate the infection). Cell type and time point are not known. The sequencing input was PBMCs or a T cell subset sorted from them (not recorded which). CDR3 nucleotides: TGTGCCACCAGTGATGTTAGCGGGAGAAGTGAAGAGACCCAGTACTTC. It is translated as CATSDVSGRSEETQYF.